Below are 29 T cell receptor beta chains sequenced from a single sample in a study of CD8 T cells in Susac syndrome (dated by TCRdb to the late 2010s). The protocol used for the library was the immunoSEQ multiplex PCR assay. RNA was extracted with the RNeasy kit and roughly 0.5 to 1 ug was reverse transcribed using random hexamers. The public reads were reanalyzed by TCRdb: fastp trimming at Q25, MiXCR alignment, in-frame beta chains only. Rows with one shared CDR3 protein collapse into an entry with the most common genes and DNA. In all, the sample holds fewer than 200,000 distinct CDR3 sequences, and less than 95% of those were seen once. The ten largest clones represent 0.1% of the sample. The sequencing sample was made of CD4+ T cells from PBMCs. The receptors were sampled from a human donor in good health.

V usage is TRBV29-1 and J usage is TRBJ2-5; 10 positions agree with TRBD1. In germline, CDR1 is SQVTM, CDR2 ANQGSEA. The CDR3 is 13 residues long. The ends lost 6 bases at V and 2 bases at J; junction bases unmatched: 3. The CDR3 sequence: CSVWGQGQETQYF. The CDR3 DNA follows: TGCAGCGTCTGGGGACAGGGGCAAGAGACCCAGTACTTC.

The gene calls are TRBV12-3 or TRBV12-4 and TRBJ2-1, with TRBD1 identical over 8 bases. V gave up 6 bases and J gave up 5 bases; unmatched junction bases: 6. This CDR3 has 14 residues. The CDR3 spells CASRYTGGDNEQFF. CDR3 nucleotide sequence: TGTGCCAGCAGATACACAGGGGGTGACAATGAGCAGTTCTTC.

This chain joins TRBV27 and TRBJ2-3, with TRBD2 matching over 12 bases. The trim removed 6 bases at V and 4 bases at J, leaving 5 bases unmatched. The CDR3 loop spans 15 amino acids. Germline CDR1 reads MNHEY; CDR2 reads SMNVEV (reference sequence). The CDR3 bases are TGTGCCAGCAGACTAGCGGGAGGACCAGCAGATACGCAGTATTTT. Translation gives CASRLAGGPADTQYF.

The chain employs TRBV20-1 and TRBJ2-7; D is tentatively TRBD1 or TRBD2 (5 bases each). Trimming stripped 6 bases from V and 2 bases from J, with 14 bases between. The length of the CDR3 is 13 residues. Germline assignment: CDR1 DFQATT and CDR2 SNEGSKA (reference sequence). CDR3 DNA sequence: TGCAGTGCGATCCGGGACCCTACCTACGAGCAGTACTTC. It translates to CSAIRDPTYEQYF.

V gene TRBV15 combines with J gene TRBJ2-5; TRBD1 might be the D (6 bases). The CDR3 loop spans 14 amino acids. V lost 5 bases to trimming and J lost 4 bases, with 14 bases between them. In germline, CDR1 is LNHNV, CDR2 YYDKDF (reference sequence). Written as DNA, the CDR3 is TGTGCCACCAGCCCCCGGAAAGGGGGAGAGACCCAGTACTTC. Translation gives CATSPRKGGETQYF.

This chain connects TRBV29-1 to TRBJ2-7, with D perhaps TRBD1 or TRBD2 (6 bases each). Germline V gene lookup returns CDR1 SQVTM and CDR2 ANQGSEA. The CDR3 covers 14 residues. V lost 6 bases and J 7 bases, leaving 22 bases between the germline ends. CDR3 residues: CSVMGAGDLREQYF. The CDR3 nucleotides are TGCAGCGTGATGGGGGCAGGGGACTTGCGGGAGCAGTACTTC.

The CDR3 reads CASSPSGWADTQYF. CDR3 nucleotides: TGTGCCAGCAGCCCCTCCGGGTGGGCAGATACGCAGTATTTT. This chain links TRBV7-2 with TRBJ2-3; D is unclear. Trimming removed 5 bases from V and 4 bases from J, with 13 bases in between. CDR3 size: 14 residues. Germline V gives CDR1 SGHTA, CDR2 FQGNSA. The full variable domain, completed using reference TRBV7-2 and TRBJ2-3, is GAGVSQSPSNKVTEKGKDVELRCDPISGHTALYWYRQSLGQGLEFLIYFQGNSAPDKSGLPSDRFSAERTGGSVSTLTIQRTQQEDSAVYLCASSPSGWADTQYFGPGTRLTVL.

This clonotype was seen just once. The CDR3 reads CASSQDKGGTEAFF. The CDR3 DNA follows: TGTGCCAGCAGCCAAGATAAGGGGGGAACTGAAGCTTTCTTT. The chain couples TRBV3-1 to TRBJ1-1; a possible D gene is TRBD1 (6 bases). Germline-derived CDR1 and CDR2 are LGHDT and YNNKEL (reference sequence). The CDR3 runs to 14 residues. Trimming pared 0 bases from V and 5 bases from J, leaving 10 bases between.

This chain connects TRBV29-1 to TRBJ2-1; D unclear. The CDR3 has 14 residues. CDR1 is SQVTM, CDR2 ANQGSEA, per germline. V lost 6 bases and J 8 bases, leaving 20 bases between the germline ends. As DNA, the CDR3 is TGCAGCGTCTTAAGTACTCTTGGTGGCGATGAGCAGTTCTTC. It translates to CSVLSTLGGDEQFF.

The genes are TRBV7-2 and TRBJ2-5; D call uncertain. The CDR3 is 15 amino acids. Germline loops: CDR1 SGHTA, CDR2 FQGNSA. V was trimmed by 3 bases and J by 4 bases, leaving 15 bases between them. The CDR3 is CASSFLHAGRETQYF. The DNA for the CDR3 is TGTGCCAGCAGCTTCCTCCACGCAGGTAGAGAGACCCAGTACTTC.

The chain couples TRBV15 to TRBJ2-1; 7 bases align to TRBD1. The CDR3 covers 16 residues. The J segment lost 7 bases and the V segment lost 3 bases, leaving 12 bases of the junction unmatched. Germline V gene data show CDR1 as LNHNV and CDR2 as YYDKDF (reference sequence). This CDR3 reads CATSSLSGTDLNEQFF. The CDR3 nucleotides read TGTGCCACCAGCAGTCTATCCGGGACAGACTTGAATGAGCAGTTCTTC.

CDR3 loop: CATSDLGVSGRGNEQFF. CDR3 sequence (DNA): TGTGCCACCAGTGATTTGGGGGTAAGCGGGAGAGGTAATGAGCAGTTCTTC. The chain links TRBV24-1 to TRBJ2-1, with 8 bases that match TRBD2. The CDR3 sequence is 17 residues long. The V segment lost 0 bases and the J segment 7 bases; nucleotides outside the gene matches: 10. Per the germline V gene, CDR1 is KGHDR and CDR2 is SFDVKD.

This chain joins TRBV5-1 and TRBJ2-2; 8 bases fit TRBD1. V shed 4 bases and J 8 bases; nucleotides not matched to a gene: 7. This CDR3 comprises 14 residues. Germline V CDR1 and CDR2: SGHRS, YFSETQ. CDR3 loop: CASSGQGSSGELFF. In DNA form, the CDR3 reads TGCGCCAGCAGCGGACAGGGTTCATCAGGGGAGCTGTTTTTT.

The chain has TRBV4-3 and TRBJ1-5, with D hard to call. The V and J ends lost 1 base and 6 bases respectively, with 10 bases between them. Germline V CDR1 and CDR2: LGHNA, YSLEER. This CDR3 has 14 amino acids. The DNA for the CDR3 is TGCGCCAGCAGCCAAGCCGAAAGGCGTCAGCCCCAGCATTTT. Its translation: CASSQAERRQPQHF.

The CDR3: CASSSAGIYEQYF. The CDR3 DNA sequence: TGTGCCAGCAGTTCCGCGGGGATCTACGAGCAGTACTTC. V and J are TRBV27 and TRBJ2-7; perhaps TRBD2 as D (6 bases). Germline V gene sequence: CDR1 MNHEY, CDR2 SMNVEV (reference sequence). CDR3 size: 13 residues. V shed 4 bases and J shed 3 bases, with 10 bases lying between them.

DNA for the CDR3: TGTGCCAGCTCTGGGCCAGGCGATAGCTCCTACAATGAGCAGTTCTTC. Its protein is CASSGPGDSSYNEQFF. The chain employs TRBV28 and TRBJ2-1; D is unclear. V was trimmed by 8 bases and J by 0 bases, leaving 17 bases between them. The CDR3 runs 16 residues. Germline V gene data show CDR1 as MDHEN and CDR2 as SYDVKM.

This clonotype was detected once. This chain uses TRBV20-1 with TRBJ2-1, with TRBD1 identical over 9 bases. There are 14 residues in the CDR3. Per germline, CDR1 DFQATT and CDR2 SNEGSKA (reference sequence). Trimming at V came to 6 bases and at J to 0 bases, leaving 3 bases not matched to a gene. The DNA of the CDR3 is TGCAGTGCAGGACAGGGGCTCTCCTACAATGAGCAGTTCTTC. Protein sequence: CSAGQGLSYNEQFF.

DNA of the CDR3: TGTGCCTGGAGTGCCCGACAGGGACGCACTGAAGCTTTCTTT. Protein sequence: CAWSARQGRTEAFF. V and J are TRBV30 and TRBJ1-1; 7 bases match TRBD1. J gave up 4 bases and V 1 base, and 6 bases lay outside the gene matches. This CDR3 spans 14 amino acids. Germline V gives CDR1 GTSNPN, CDR2 SVGIG (reference sequence).

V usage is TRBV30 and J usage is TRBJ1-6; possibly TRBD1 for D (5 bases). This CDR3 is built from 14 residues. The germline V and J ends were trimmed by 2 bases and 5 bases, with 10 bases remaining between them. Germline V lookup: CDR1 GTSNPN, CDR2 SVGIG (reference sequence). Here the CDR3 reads CAWSSGQDNSPLHF. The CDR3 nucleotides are TGTGCCTGGAGTTCGGGGCAGGATAATTCACCCCTCCACTTT.

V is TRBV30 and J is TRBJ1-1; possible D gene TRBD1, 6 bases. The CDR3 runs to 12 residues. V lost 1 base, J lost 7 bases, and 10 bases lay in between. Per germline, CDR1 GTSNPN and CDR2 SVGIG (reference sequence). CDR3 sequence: CAWSDMTGEAFF. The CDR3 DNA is TGTGCCTGGAGTGATATGACAGGTGAAGCTTTCTTT.

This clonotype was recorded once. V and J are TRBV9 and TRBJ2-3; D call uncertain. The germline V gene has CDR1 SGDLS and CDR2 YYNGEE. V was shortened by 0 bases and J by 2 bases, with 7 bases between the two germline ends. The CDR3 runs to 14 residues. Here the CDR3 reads CASSVVSDTDTQYF. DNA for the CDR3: TGTGCCAGCAGCGTAGTGTCCGACACAGATACGCAGTATTTT.

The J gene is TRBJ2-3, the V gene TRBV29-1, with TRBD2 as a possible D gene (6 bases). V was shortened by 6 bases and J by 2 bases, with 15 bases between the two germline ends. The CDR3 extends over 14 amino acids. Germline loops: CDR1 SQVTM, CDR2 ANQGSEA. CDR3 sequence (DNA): TGCAGCGTCGCCTTGGGCGGGAACACAGATACGCAGTATTTT. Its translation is CSVALGGNTDTQYF.

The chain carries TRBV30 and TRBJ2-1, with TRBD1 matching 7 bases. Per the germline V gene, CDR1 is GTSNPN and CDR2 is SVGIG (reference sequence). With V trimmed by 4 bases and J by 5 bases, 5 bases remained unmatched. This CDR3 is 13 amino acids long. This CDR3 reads CAWIDRADNEQFF. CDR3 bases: TGTGCCTGGATTGACAGGGCAGACAATGAGCAGTTCTTC.

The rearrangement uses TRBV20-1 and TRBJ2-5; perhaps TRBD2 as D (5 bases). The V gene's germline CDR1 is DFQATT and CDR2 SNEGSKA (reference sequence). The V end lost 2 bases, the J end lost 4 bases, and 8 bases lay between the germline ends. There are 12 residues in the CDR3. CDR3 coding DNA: TGCAGTGCTAGACTAGAGGGAGAGACCCAGTACTTC. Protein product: CSARLEGETQYF.

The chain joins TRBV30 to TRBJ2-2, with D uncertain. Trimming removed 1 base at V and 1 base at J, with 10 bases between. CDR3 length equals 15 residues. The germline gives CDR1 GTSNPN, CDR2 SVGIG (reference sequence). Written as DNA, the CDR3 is TGTGCCTGGAGTGAGGCCCGGCTGAACACCGGGGAGCTGTTTTTT. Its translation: CAWSEARLNTGELFF.

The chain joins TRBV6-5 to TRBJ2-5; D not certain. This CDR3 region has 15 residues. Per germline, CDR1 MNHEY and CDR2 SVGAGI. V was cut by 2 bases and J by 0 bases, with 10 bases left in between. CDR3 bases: TGTGCCAGCAGTTACGGCGTCAGGTACCAAGAGACCCAGTACTTC. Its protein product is CASSYGVRYQETQYF.

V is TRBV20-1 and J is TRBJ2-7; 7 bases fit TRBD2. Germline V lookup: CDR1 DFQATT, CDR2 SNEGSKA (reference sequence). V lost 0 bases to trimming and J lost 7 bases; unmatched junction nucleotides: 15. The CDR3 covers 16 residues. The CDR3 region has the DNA TGCAGTGCTAGAGACTCCTGGACTAGTCCCCTAGGGGAGCAGTACTTC. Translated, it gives CSARDSWTSPLGEQYF.

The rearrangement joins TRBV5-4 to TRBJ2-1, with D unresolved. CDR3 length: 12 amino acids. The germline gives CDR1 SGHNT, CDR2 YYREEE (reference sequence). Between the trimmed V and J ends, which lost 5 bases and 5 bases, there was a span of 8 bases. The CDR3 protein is CASSRDHNEQFF. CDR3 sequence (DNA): TGTGCCAGCAGTCGCGACCACAATGAGCAGTTCTTC.

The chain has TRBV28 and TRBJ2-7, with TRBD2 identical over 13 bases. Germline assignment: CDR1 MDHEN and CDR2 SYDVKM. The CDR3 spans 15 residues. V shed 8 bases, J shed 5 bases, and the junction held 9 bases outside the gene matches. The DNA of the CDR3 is TGTGCCAGCGGCAGACTAGCGGGAGGTGTTAACGAGCAGTACTTC. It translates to CASGRLAGGVNEQYF.